The 7 T cell receptor beta chains given below trace back to one sample, sequenced in a study of blood T cells in healthy people across ages. Next came a second PCR, run for roughly 6 to 11 cycles, which used a sample-barcoded 5' primer along with a J-beta primer mix. TCRdb fed the 5' RACE reads into MiXCR, producing one record per CDR3 protein. Found here are roughly 800,000 distinct CDR3 sequences, roughly 64% of them singletons; the top ten hold over 20%. The sequencing sample was made of blood. These receptors all come from a man aged 25-45 years in good health.

This clonotype was counted between two and nine times. The chain carries TRBV5-1 and TRBJ2-7; perhaps TRBD1 as D (5 bases). In germline, CDR1 is SGHRS, CDR2 YFSETQ. V lost 0 bases and J lost 0, with 16 bases in between. CDR3 length: 17 amino acids. Here the CDR3 reads CASSLAGVGPFSYEQYF. Here the CDR3 DNA reads TGCGCCAGCAGCTTGGCCGGCGTGGGGCCTTTCTCCTACGAGCAGTACTTC.

Only a few counts were recorded for this clonotype. The J gene is TRBJ1-5, the V gene TRBV4-2; weak D call: TRBD1 (6 bases). This CDR3 has 17 residues. V gave up 0 bases and J gave up 5 bases, with 17 bases separating them. Germline CDR1 and CDR2: LGHNA and YNFKEQ. The CDR3 DNA follows: TGTGCCAGCAGCCAAGAAATTGCAGGGGTGTATGATCAGCCCCAGCATTTT. The encoded protein is CASSQEIAGVYDQPQHF.

V is TRBV5-1 and J is TRBJ1-4; D is ambiguous. V dropped 0 bases and J dropped 5 bases, with 8 bases sitting between them. In germline, CDR1 is SGHRS, CDR2 YFSETQ. This CDR3 region has 14 residues. Here the CDR3 reads CASSLDLRNEKLFF. CDR3 DNA sequence: TGCGCCAGCAGCTTGGATTTGAGAAATGAAAAACTGTTTTTT.

The gene calls are TRBV29-1 and TRBJ2-1; D not resolved. The J call is in doubt because the DNA end fits TRBJ2-7 better. The CDR3 is made up of 10 amino acids. Per the germline V gene, CDR1 is SQVTM and CDR2 is ANQGSEA. CDR3 in amino acids: CSVDINEQYF. In DNA, the CDR3 is TGCAGCGTTGACATCAATGAGCAGTACTTC.

The V gene is TRBV4-3, the J gene TRBJ2-7; D uncertain. The CDR3 covers 15 residues. Germline V lookup: CDR1 LGHNA, CDR2 YSLEER. The ends were cut back, 0 bases at V and 4 bases at J, with 13 bases in the middle. The CDR3, as DNA: TGCGCCAGCAGCCAAGACCGGACGGATCGATACGAGCAGTACTTC. This encodes CASSQDRTDRYEQYF.

J is TRBJ2-7 and V is TRBV13; no firm D call. The CDR3 has 13 amino acids. From germline, CDR1 is PRHDT and CDR2 FYEKMQ (reference sequence). V lost 4 bases, J lost 6 bases, and 13 bases lay in between. CDR3 DNA: TGTGCCAGCAGCTATCCCCTGGCGCGCGAGCAGTACTTC. Translating gives CASSYPLAREQYF.

This clonotype came up a few times. The chain joins TRBV29-1 to TRBJ2-3; D possibly corresponds to TRBD1 (5 bases). The germline CDR1 and CDR2 sequences are SQVTM and ANQGSEA. CDR3 length: 10 amino acids. V was clipped by 6 bases and J by 11 bases, with 12 bases between them. The CDR3 region is CSVGQGKQYF. In DNA form, the CDR3 reads TGCAGCGTAGGGCAGGGCAAGCAGTATTTT.